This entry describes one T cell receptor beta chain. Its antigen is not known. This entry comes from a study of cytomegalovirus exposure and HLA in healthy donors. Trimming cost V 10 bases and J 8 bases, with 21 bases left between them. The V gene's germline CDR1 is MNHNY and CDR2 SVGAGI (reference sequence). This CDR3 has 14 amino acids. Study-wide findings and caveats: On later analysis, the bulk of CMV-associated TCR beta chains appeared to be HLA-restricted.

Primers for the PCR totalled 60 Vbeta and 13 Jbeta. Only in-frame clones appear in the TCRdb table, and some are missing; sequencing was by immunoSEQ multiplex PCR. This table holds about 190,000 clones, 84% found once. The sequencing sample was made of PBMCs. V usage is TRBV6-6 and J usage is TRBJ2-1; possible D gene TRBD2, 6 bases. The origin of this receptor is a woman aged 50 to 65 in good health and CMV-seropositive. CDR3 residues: CATTGLTERDEQFF. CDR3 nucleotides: TGTGCCACGACGGGGCTCACCGAGCGGGATGAGCAGTTCTTC.